These 8 T cell receptor beta chains originate from one sample sequenced in a study of cytomegalovirus exposure and HLA in healthy donors. 13 Jbeta primers and 60 Vbeta primers were used for the PCR. The data were produced by immunoSEQ multiplex PCR, yet TCRdb's version contains in-frame clones alone and is incomplete. This sample has approximately 190,000 clones, with over 80% found just once. The sample comprised PBMCs. These TCRs come from a man aged 40-49 years in good health and CMV-seropositive.

V usage is TRBV6-1 and J usage is TRBJ2-7; a weak D match, TRBD2 (6 bases). Trimming shortened V by 4 bases and J by 3 bases, and 16 bases separated the two germline ends. Per the germline V gene, CDR1 is MNHNS and CDR2 is SASEGT. This CDR3 comprises 15 residues. CDR3 coding DNA: TGTGCCAGCAGTGTCTCAGGGAGGCTCGGCTACGAGCAGTACTTC. As protein: CASSVSGRLGYEQYF.

The chain combines TRBV28 with TRBJ2-3, with TRBD2 identical over 8 bases. The CDR3 extends over 14 amino acids. J gave up 2 bases and V 5 bases, and 3 bases lay outside the gene matches. CDR1 and CDR2 from the germline V gene are MDHEN and SYDVKM. This chain's CDR3 is CASSRRGDTDTQYF. The CDR3 coding sequence is TGTGCCAGCAGTAGGCGGGGGGACACAGATACGCAGTATTTT. Supplemented by reference TRBV28 and TRBJ2-3, the full variable domain reads DVKVTQSSRYLVKRTGEKVFLECVQDMDHENMFWYRQDPGLGLRLIYFSYDVKMKEKGDIPEGYSVSREKKERFSLILESASTNQTSMYLCASSRRGDTDTQYFGPGTRLTVL.

Concerning this clone itself: At one end, the junction sequence differs from germline, possibly due to a read error. The genes are TRBV7-9 and TRBJ2-7; possibly TRBD2 for D (7 bases). CDR3 length: 12 residues. CDR1 SEHNR and CDR2 FQNEAQ come from the germline V gene (reference sequence). Here the CDR3 DNA reads TGTGCCAGCAGCTCCCCCGGGGAGGGGGTAGACTTC. Amino acid sequence: CASSSPGEGVDF.

J is TRBJ1-1 and V is TRBV19; 12 positions agree with TRBD1. Per germline, CDR1 LNHDA and CDR2 SQIVND (reference sequence). V shed 7 bases and J 5 bases; nucleotides not matched to a gene: 8. The CDR3 length is 15 residues. The CDR3: CASIGDRGRGTEAFF. The CDR3 nucleotides read TGTGCCAGTATCGGGGACAGGGGGCGCGGAACTGAAGCTTTCTTT.

The table lists this clone with a few counts. The chain combines TRBV5-1 with TRBJ2-1; 10 bases fit TRBD1. Germline CDR1 and CDR2: SGHRS and YFSETQ. The CDR3 length is 14 residues. J was trimmed by 8 bases and V by 4 bases; bases with no gene match: 6. The CDR3 DNA sequence: TGCGCCAGCAGCATAAGACAGGGGGCTCATGAGCAGTTCTTC. Its translation: CASSIRQGAHEQFF.

This chain links TRBV18 with TRBJ2-2; D unclear. This CDR3 is built from 15 residues. V lost 8 bases and J lost 1, with 14 bases in between. Germline V gives CDR1 KGHSH, CDR2 LQKENI. The CDR3 spells CASADSPRNTGELFF. The CDR3 DNA sequence: TGTGCCAGCGCAGATTCCCCCCGGAACACCGGGGAGCTGTTTTTT. The full variable domain, its missing parts supplied by reference TRBV18 and TRBJ2-2, is NAGVMQNPRHLVRRRGQEARLRCSPMKGHSHVYWYRQLPEEGLKFMVYLQKENIIDESGMPKERFSAEFPKEGPSILRIQQVVRGDSAAYFCASADSPRNTGELFFGEGSRLTVL.

Concerning this clone: A junction end diverges from the germline sequence, so it may reflect a read error. The rearrangement links TRBV5-4 to TRBJ2-1; 9 nucleotides line up with TRBD1. CDR3 length equals 15 residues. Germline CDR1 is SGHNT and CDR2 is YYREEE (reference sequence). The CDR3 sequence is CASSLGDRAANEQFF. In DNA, the CDR3 is TGTGCCAGCAGTTTGGGGGACAGGGCGGCCAATGAGCAGTTCTTC. Looking up the rest from reference TRBV5-4 and TRBJ2-1 gives the full variable domain: ETGVTQSPTHLIKTRGQQVTLRCSSQSGHNTVSWYQQALGQGPQFIFQYYREEENGRGNFPPRFSGLQFPNYSSELNVNALELDDSALYLCASSLGDRAANEQFFGPGTRLTVL.

This clone has a handful of counts. The chain has TRBV10-1 and TRBJ1-5, with D unresolved. The germline V and J ends were trimmed by 7 bases and 7 bases, with 14 bases remaining between them. Per germline, CDR1 WNHNN and CDR2 SYGVQD (reference sequence). The CDR3 runs to 13 residues. The DNA for the CDR3 is TGCGCCAGCACCACTTGGGCTGGGCAGCCCCAGCATTTT. Translating it yields CASTTWAGQPQHF.